This TCR beta chain was recorded in a study of breast tumors, draining lymph nodes, adjacent tissues. Study-wide results and caveats: Tumor T cell lymph node origin was a supported hypothesis, not proven. Tumor and nontumor repertoires were significantly more similar in luminal-like than in basal-like breast cancer. The data were judged consistent with most tumor T cells coming from lymph node and expanding in tumor. Compared with lymph nodes, tumors were less diverse; compared with nontumor tissue, more.

TCRdb fed the multiplex PCR reads into MiXCR, producing one record per CDR3 protein. The sample consists of 150,000 to 200,000 distinct CDR3 sequences, more than 25% of them appearing once. CDR1 is DFQATT, CDR2 SNEGSKA, per germline (reference sequence). CDR3 length: 15 residues. This clonotype was seen ten or more times. What it binds is not known. A clone one base away is much larger, so this may be a read error. The lymph nodes were axillary draining lymph nodes from breast cancer patients. This receptor was identified in a female donor with breast cancer. Some clones in this sample may be carry-over from other donors' samples. Sequencing input: axillary lymph node tissue. The chain has TRBV20-1 and TRBJ1-6; D uncertain. The DNA for the CDR3 is TGCAGTGCTAGGGATGGAGGGAGTTATACTTCACCCCTCCACTTT. This encodes CSARDGGSYTSPLHF.